These 28 T cell receptor beta chains came from one sample sequenced in a study of control samples from healthy donors and cancer patients. The repertoire was sequenced with immunoSEQ multiplex PCR; TCRdb's copy has only in-frame clones and lacks some. The sample lists 100,000 to 150,000 clones; roughly 92% were seen once. Sequences were obtained from PBMCs. The receptors stem from an elderly man with head and neck cancer.

The V call is TRBV7-8, the J call TRBJ2-1; 7 bases are shared with TRBD1. The V gene end was trimmed by 2 bases and the J gene end by 9 bases; junction bases not matched to a gene: 4. The CDR3 totals 13 residues. Germline lookup yields CDR1 SGHVS and CDR2 FQNEAQ. CDR3 amino acids: CASSLQGDAEQFF. In DNA form, the CDR3 reads TGTGCCAGCAGCTTACAGGGGGATGCTGAGCAGTTCTTC.

The chain carries TRBV27 and TRBJ1-4; no clear D. V dropped 5 bases and J dropped 5 bases, with 15 bases sitting between them. Germline loops: CDR1 MNHEY, CDR2 SMNVEV (reference sequence). The CDR3 has 15 amino acids. The CDR3 spells CASSPNTLVNEKLFF. The DNA of the CDR3 is TGTGCCAGCAGTCCCAACACCCTCGTCAATGAAAAACTGTTTTTT.

This sequence joins TRBV2 and TRBJ1-4, with 9 nucleotides matching TRBD1. The CDR3 has 15 residues. V lost 6 bases and J lost 4; bases outside the gene matches: 6. CDR1 is SNHLY and CDR2 is FYNNEI in the germline V gene. DNA for the CDR3: TGTGCCAGCAGCAAACCGGGACAGGGTAATGAAAAACTGTTTTTT. It is translated as CASSKPGQGNEKLFF.

The chain combines TRBV5-1 with TRBJ2-7; 7 nucleotides align to TRBD2. This CDR3 is 15 amino acids long. V was pared by 4 bases and J by 0 bases, with 7 bases of the junction left unmatched. Germline-derived CDR1 and CDR2 are SGHRS and YFSETQ. CDR3 sequence reads: CASSPLGGSSYEQYF. The CDR3 DNA reads as TGCGCCAGCAGCCCGCTGGGCGGGAGCTCCTACGAGCAGTACTTC.

The V and J genes are TRBV10-1 and TRBJ2-1, with 7 bases lining up with TRBD2. Germline CDR1 WNHNN, CDR2 SYGVQD (reference sequence). CDR3 size: 17 residues. With 2 bases clipped from V and 0 bases from J, the junction kept 7 bases outside the gene matches. DNA for the CDR3: TGCGCCAGCAGTGAGGGTGGAGCGGGGAGCTCCTACAATGAGCAGTTCTTC. Translation gives CASSEGGAGSSYNEQFF.

The chain combines TRBV4-1 with TRBJ2-4; possibly TRBD1 for D (5 bases). The germline V and J ends were trimmed by 4 bases and 1 base, with 23 bases remaining between them. Germline loops: CDR1 MGHRA, CDR2 YSYEKL. CDR3 size: 19 residues. The CDR3 region is CASSPLPSTGSWAKNIQYF. The CDR3 DNA is TGCGCCAGCAGCCCCCTACCAAGCACAGGATCGTGGGCCAAAAACATTCAGTACTTC.

The chain carries TRBV27 and TRBJ2-7, with a possible D match to TRBD1 (6 bases). The CDR3 has 13 residues. V lost 4 bases and J 0 bases, leaving 7 bases between the germline ends. The germline V gene has CDR1 MNHEY and CDR2 SMNVEV (reference sequence). The CDR3 protein is CASSWDNSYEQYF. The CDR3 DNA reads TGTGCCAGCAGTTGGGACAACTCCTACGAGCAGTACTTC.

The chain uses TRBV25-1 and TRBJ1-6, with D perhaps matching TRBD1 (6 bases). The V and J ends lost 3 bases and 14 bases respectively, with 17 bases between them. The germline V gene encodes CDR1 MGHDK and CDR2 SYGVNS. This CDR3 is 14 amino acids long. In nucleotides, the CDR3 is TGTGCCAGCAGTGATCCCGGGACACTTGCTTCCCTCCACTTT. It translates to CASSDPGTLASLHF.

The rearrangement uses TRBV10-3 and TRBJ1-6; D possibly corresponds to TRBD1 (5 bases). Germline values: CDR1 ENHRY, CDR2 SYGVKD. V lost 6 bases to trimming and J lost 9 bases, with 21 bases between them. The length of the CDR3 is 16 residues. The CDR3 protein is CAISGEGAEFGSPLHF. CDR3 in DNA: TGTGCCATCAGCGGAGAAGGGGCAGAATTTGGTTCACCCCTCCACTTT.

The chain has TRBV30 and TRBJ1-3; D gene ambiguous. The germline CDR1 and CDR2 sequences are GTSNPN and SVGIG (reference sequence). This CDR3 has 13 residues. Trimming stripped 0 bases from V and 4 bases from J, with 7 bases between. DNA for the CDR3: TGTGCCTGGAGTGTAGGGCAGGGAAACACCATATATTTT. Translating gives CAWSVGQGNTIYF.

V gene TRBV5-4 combines with J gene TRBJ1-2, with 7 bases matching TRBD1. Germline V lookup: CDR1 SGHNT, CDR2 YYREEE (reference sequence). Germline trimming cut 4 bases from V and 4 bases from J; bases unmatched to any gene: 4. The CDR3 runs 13 residues. DNA of the CDR3: TGTGCCAGCAGCCAGACAGGGATCTATGGCTACACCTTC. Residues: CASSQTGIYGYTF. The full variable domain, in which reference TRBV5-4 and TRBJ1-2 provide the parts outside the CDR3, is ETGVTQSPTHLIKTRGQQVTLRCSSQSGHNTVSWYQQALGQGPQFIFQYYREEENGRGNFPPRFSGLQFPNYSSELNVNALELDDSALYLCASSQTGIYGYTFGSGTRLTVV.

The rearrangement joins TRBV19 to TRBJ2-5, with 9 bases that match TRBD2. CDR3 length equals 17 residues. Per germline, CDR1 LNHDA and CDR2 SQIVND (reference sequence). Trimming at V came to 5 bases and at J to 1 base, leaving 11 bases not matched to a gene. The CDR3 sequence is CASSAGTSPGGQETQYF. The CDR3 DNA reads TGTGCCAGTAGTGCCGGGACTAGCCCCGGCGGCCAAGAGACCCAGTACTTC.

The chain recombines TRBV5-5 with TRBJ2-2; 7 bases are a match to TRBD1. V shed 6 bases, J shed 0 bases, and the junction held 8 bases outside the gene matches. There are 16 residues in the CDR3. Germline CDR1 reads SGHKS; CDR2 reads YYEKEE (reference sequence). The CDR3 sequence is CASTSFGTANTGELFF. CDR3 bases: TGTGCCAGCACCTCCTTTGGGACAGCGAACACCGGGGAGCTGTTTTTT.

This chain uses TRBV6-6 with TRBJ1-5, with a weak D call TRBD1 (5 bases). The germline V gene encodes CDR1 MNHNY and CDR2 SVGAGI (reference sequence). V lost 6 bases, J lost 9 bases, and 12 bases lay in between. The CDR3 extends over 12 amino acids. This CDR3 reads CASRPEGRPQHF. The CDR3 coding sequence is TGTGCCAGCAGGCCAGAGGGGAGGCCCCAGCATTTT.

This chain links TRBV21-1 with TRBJ2-5; no DNA check was done on the table's D call, TRBD2. TRBV21-1 is designated a pseudogene. The CDR3 has 13 residues. Written as DNA, the CDR3 is TGTGCCAGCAGCAGCCGGGGGAGGAAGACCCAGTACTTC. This encodes CASSSRGRKTQYF.

The chain employs TRBV28 and TRBJ1-2; 7 nucleotides line up with TRBD1. This CDR3 region has 14 residues. Germline V gives CDR1 MDHEN, CDR2 SYDVKM. Trimming cost V 5 bases and J 8 bases; bases outside gene matches: 11. CDR3 in DNA: TGTGCCAGCAGTAGACAGGGCCTATCGGGGGGCTACACCTTC. Amino acid sequence: CASSRQGLSGGYTF.

The chain joins TRBV11-2 to TRBJ2-1; TRBD1 matches at 8 bases. This CDR3 is built from 15 residues. V lost 4 bases and J lost 8; bases outside the gene matches: 10. Looked up from germline, CDR1 is SGHAT and CDR2 is FQNNGV. CDR3 region: CASSSPGQGFHEQFF. CDR3 DNA: TGTGCCAGCAGCTCCCCTGGACAGGGTTTTCATGAGCAGTTCTTC.

The chain has TRBV6-2 or TRBV6-3 and TRBJ2-7; 9 nucleotides line up with TRBD2. The ends lost 4 bases at V and 3 bases at J; junction bases unmatched: 4. The V gene's germline CDR1 is MNHEY and CDR2 SVGEGT. The CDR3 totals 14 residues. The CDR3: CASSLAGADYEQYF. CDR3 in DNA: TGTGCCAGCAGTTTAGCGGGAGCAGACTACGAGCAGTACTTC.

This chain joins TRBV5-1 and TRBJ2-1; no firm D call. The V end lost 0 bases, the J end lost 2 bases, and 9 bases lay between the germline ends. The CDR3 has 15 residues. The V gene's germline CDR1 is SGHRS and CDR2 YFSETQ. The CDR3 DNA reads TGCGCCAGCAGCTTGGCAGCAACAACCTACAATGAGCAGTTCTTC. It yields the protein CASSLAATTYNEQFF. Full variable domain (outside the CDR3, taken from reference TRBV5-1 and TRBJ2-1): KAGVTQTPRYLIKTRGQQVTLSCSPISGHRSVSWYQQTPGQGLQFLFEYFSETQRNKGNFPGRFSGRQFSNSRSEMNVSTLELGDSALYLCASSLAATTYNEQFFGPGTRLTVL.

The V gene is TRBV29-1, the J gene TRBJ1-3; D remains unclear. The germline V gene encodes CDR1 SQVTM and CDR2 ANQGSEA. This CDR3 has 12 residues. Trimming removed 5 bases from V and 8 bases from J, with 13 bases in between. This CDR3 is CSVREGGDTIYF. The CDR3, as DNA: TGCAGCGTTCGGGAAGGCGGCGACACCATATATTTT.

The genes are TRBV6-2 or TRBV6-3 and TRBJ1-1; D not certain. There are 14 residues in the CDR3. Per germline, CDR1 MNHEY and CDR2 SVGEGT. The V gene lost 5 bases and the J gene lost 4 bases, with 14 bases spanning the gap. This CDR3 is CASSQWVAPTEAFF. Written as DNA, the CDR3 is TGTGCCAGCAGTCAATGGGTGGCCCCCACTGAAGCTTTCTTT.

V usage is TRBV4-1 and J usage is TRBJ1-6; 10 bases line up with TRBD1. The J segment lost 7 bases and the V segment lost 0 bases, leaving 6 bases of the junction unmatched. From germline, CDR1 is MGHRA and CDR2 YSYEKL. CDR3 length equals 17 residues. The CDR3 protein is CASSQDGRTGGNSPLHF. As DNA, the CDR3 is TGCGCCAGCAGCCAAGATGGGAGGACAGGGGGGAATTCACCCCTCCACTTT.

This clone was detected once. The chain combines TRBV5-1 with TRBJ2-7; no clear D. Per germline, CDR1 SGHRS and CDR2 YFSETQ. V was clipped by 4 bases and J by 4 bases, with 24 bases between them. The CDR3 spans 17 residues. In DNA, the CDR3 is TGCGCCAGCAGCGTTTGGTCTTTTGAGGAGAAATTGTACGAGCAGTACTTC. Translation gives CASSVWSFEEKLYEQYF. The entire variable domain, with the rest obtained from reference TRBV5-1 and TRBJ2-7, is as follows: KAGVTQTPRYLIKTRGQQVTLSCSPISGHRSVSWYQQTPGQGLQFLFEYFSETQRNKGNFPGRFSGRQFSNSRSEMNVSTLELGDSALYLCASSVWSFEEKLYEQYFGPGTRLTVT.

CDR3 loop: CASSQDLRNQPQHF. The CDR3 nucleotides read TGCGCCAGCAGCCAAGATCTGCGGAATCAGCCCCAGCATTTT. The rearrangement joins TRBV4-3 to TRBJ1-5; D is undetermined. Germline V gene lookup returns CDR1 LGHNA and CDR2 YSLEER. This CDR3 is built from 14 residues. Trimming cost V 0 bases and J 4 bases, with 7 bases left between them.

The rearrangement links TRBV6-5 to TRBJ2-2, with D unclear. The CDR3 has 13 amino acids. V was trimmed by 6 bases and J by 0 bases, leaving 5 bases between them. Germline assignment: CDR1 MNHEY and CDR2 SVGAGI. The CDR3 reads CASSRSNTGELFF. DNA for the CDR3: TGTGCCAGCAGCAGATCGAACACCGGGGAGCTGTTTTTT.

This clone was recorded once. The V gene is TRBV10-3, the J gene TRBJ2-5; D may match TRBD1 or TRBD2 (6 bases each). The length of the CDR3 is 14 residues. Germline V gives CDR1 ENHRY, CDR2 SYGVKD. Between the trimmed V and J ends, which lost 1 base and 3 bases, there was a span of 9 bases. The CDR3 DNA follows: TGTGCCATCAGTGAGTTTAGGGGGGAAGAGACCCAGTACTTC. Translation gives CAISEFRGEETQYF.

The chain carries TRBV3-1 (or the pseudogene TRBV3-2) and TRBJ2-4, with D uncertain. V lost 1 base and J lost 4, with 11 bases in between. Germline CDR1 reads LGHDT; CDR2 reads YNNKEL (reference sequence). CDR3 length: 15 amino acids. This CDR3 is CASSQGPSAKNIQYF. The CDR3 nucleotides are TGTGCCAGCAGCCAAGGGCCCTCGGCAAAAAACATTCAGTACTTC.

The J gene is TRBJ1-4, the V gene TRBV7-2, with 10 bases fitting TRBD1. The CDR3 loop spans 14 amino acids. Germline V gene sequence: CDR1 SGHTA, CDR2 FQGNSA. The junction had 3 bases not matched to a gene; V was cut back by 3 bases and J by 8 bases. In nucleotides, the CDR3 is TGTGCCAGCAGCTTCGACAGGGGGCGAGAAAAACTGTTTTTT. Residues: CASSFDRGREKLFF.